This T cell receptor beta chain is from a study of early T cells in non-severe SARS-CoV-2 infection. CDR3 size: 14 residues. Germline assignment: CDR1 SGHDN and CDR2 FVKESK. V gave up 6 bases and J gave up 1 base; unmatched junction bases: 3. In TCRdb, the 5' RACE reads were re-called with MiXCR into one record per CDR3 protein. The data hold about 66,000 distinct CDR3 sequences, with 20% to 25% observed a single time. The chain uses TRBV14 and TRBJ2-7, with 10 bases aligning to TRBD1. Sequences were derived from whole blood, sampled at baseline. This sequence was found in an adult who was a healthcare worker with PCR-confirmed SARS-CoV-2 infection or an uninfected control (not recorded which). CDR3 DNA sequence: TGTGCCAGCAGACGACAGGGGGCTTCCTACGAGCAGTACTTC. Its translation is CASRRQGASYEQYF.